This T cell receptor beta chain was found in a study of T cell repertoires in cytomegalovirus infection. On the study more broadly: Evidence of both CMV infection and a matching HLA type came from public TCR beta signatures. Findings and limits, study-wide: The ex vivo response was dominated by HLA-C-restricted CMV-specific TCR beta clonotypes.

CDR1 SGHTA and CDR2 FQGTGA come from the germline V gene. The CDR3 extends over 16 amino acids. V shed 4 bases and J 5 bases; nucleotides not matched to a gene: 10. This clonotype was seen a few times. What it recognizes is unknown. Using its own MiXCR run on the reads, TCRdb lists one record per CDR3 protein. The sample includes about 310,000 distinct CDR3 sequences, around a quarter of them seen just once. The chain combines TRBV7-3 with TRBJ2-3, with 9 bases identical to TRBD2. This clonotype was sampled from a human donor in good health (CMV status not recorded). Some clones in this sample may be carry-over from other donors' samples. The material was cultured PBMCs, obtained from culture after CMV antigen stimulation. Here the CDR3 reads CASSSLTSGRGDTQYF. Here the CDR3 DNA reads TGTGCCAGCAGCTCCCTGACTAGCGGCCGAGGAGATACGCAGTATTTT. Filled out from reference TRBV7-3 and TRBJ2-3, the complete variable domain reads GAGVSQTPSNKVTEKGKYVELRCDPISGHTALYWYRQSLGQGPEFLIYFQGTGAADDSGLPNDRFFAVRPEGSVSTLKIQRTERGDSAVYLCASSSLTSGRGDTQYFGPGTRLTVL.